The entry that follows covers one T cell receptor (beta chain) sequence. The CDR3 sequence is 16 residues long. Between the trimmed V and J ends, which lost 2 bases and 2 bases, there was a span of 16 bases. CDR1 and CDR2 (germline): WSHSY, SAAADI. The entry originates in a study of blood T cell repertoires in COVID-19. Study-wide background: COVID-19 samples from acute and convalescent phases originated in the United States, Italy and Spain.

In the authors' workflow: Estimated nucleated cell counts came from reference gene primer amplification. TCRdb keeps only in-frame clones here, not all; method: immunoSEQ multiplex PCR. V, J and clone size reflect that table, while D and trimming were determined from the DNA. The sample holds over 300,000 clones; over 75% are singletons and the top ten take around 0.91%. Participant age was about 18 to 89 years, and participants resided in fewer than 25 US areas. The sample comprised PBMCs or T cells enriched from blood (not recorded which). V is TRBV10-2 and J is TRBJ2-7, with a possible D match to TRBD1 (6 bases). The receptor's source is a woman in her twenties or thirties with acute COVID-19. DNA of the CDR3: TGCGCCAGCAGTGAGAGGACAGCTTTATTAACCTACGAGCAGTACTTC. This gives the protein CASSERTALLTYEQYF.